This T cell receptor beta chain was documented in a study of CD4 and CD8 cells across lung adenocarcinoma regions. The CDR3 has 16 amino acids. Germline CDR1 LGHNA, CDR2 YNFKEQ. With 1 base clipped from V and 9 bases from J, the junction kept 11 bases outside the gene matches. TCRdb re-analysed the PCR reads in MiXCR, keeping a single row per CDR3 protein. The sample lists about 14,000 distinct CDR3 sequences, approximately 40% occurring once. The source of this sequence is a male donor with lung adenocarcinoma. The CD4 and CD8 labels of this study may be unreliable. Sequences were obtained from CD4+ T cells from the center of a lung tumor. This sequence joins TRBV4-2 and TRBJ2-1, with 8 bases aligning to TRBD2. The CDR3 DNA is TGTGCCAGCAGCCAAGCCCTAGCGGGCTTTACGGGTGAGCAGTTCTTC. This codes for CASSQALAGFTGEQFF.